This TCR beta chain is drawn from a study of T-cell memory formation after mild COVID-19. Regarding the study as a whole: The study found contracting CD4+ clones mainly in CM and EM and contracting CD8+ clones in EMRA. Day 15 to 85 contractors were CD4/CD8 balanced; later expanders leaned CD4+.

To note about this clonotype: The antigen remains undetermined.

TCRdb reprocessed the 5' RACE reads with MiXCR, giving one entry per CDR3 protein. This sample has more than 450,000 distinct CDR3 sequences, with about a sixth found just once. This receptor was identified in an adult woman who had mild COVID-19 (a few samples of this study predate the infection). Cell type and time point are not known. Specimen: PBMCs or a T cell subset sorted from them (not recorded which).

CDR3 DNA sequence: TGCGCCAGCAGCCAAGATTTCGGCAGGGGGCTCACTGAAGCTTTCTTT. Its translation is CASSQDFGRGLTEAFF. The chain employs TRBV4-1 and TRBJ1-1; TRBD1 agrees at 8 bases. Germline V CDR1 and CDR2: MGHRA, YSYEKL. With 0 bases clipped from V and 4 bases from J, the junction kept 7 bases outside the gene matches. This CDR3 is 16 amino acids long.